This T cell receptor beta chain was identified in a study of breast tumors, draining lymph nodes, adjacent tissues. Samples came from axillary lymph nodes draining the breast cancer. Germline V lookup: CDR1 SGHNT, CDR2 YYREEE (reference sequence). V was trimmed by 7 bases and J by 7 bases, leaving 14 bases between them. This CDR3 is 13 amino acids long. TCRdb used MiXCR to reprocess the multiplex PCR reads, holding one entry per CDR3 protein. The sample comprises about 230,000 distinct CDR3 sequences, 32% of which are singletons, and 1.2% to 1.5% rests with the top ten. The rearrangement joins TRBV5-4 to TRBJ1-4; maybe TRBD1 (6 bases). This TCR derives from a female donor with breast cancer. Some clones in this sample may be carry-over from other donors' samples. Sequenced sample: axillary lymph node tissue. CDR3 sequence (DNA): TGTGCCAGCGGCAGAGGGGACACTGAAAAACTGTTTTTT. Translated, it gives CASGRGDTEKLFF.